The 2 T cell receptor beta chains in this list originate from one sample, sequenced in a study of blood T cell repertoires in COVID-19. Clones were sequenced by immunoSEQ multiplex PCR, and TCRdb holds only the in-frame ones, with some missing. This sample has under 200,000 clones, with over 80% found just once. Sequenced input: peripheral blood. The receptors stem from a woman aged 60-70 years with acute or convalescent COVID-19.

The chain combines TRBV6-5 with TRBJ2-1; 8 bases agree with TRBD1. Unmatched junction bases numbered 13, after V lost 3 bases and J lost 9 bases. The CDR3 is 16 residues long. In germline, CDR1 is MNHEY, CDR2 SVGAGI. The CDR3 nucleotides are TGTGCCAGCAGTTATGGACAGGGCCCCTATAGCAGTGAGCAGTTCTTC. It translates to CASSYGQGPYSSEQFF.

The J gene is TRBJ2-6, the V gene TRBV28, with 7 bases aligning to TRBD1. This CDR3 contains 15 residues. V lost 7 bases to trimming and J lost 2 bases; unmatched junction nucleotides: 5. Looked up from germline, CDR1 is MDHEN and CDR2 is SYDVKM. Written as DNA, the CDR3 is TGTGCCAGCACCCTCGACAGGGCTGGGGCCAACGTCCTGACTTTC. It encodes CASTLDRAGANVLTF.